This T cell receptor (beta chain) was identified during a study of technical replicates of blood from several donors. Repertoires were generated with immunoSEQ multiplex PCR, while TCRdb's copy carries only in-frame clones and drops some. The sample has 65,000 to 85,000 clones, roughly 98% seen once. The germline gives CDR1 MNHEY, CDR2 SMNVEV (reference sequence). The CDR3 has 16 amino acids. V lost 1 base and J lost 7; bases outside the gene matches: 11. Input material: T cells isolated from PBMCs. This clonotype was sampled from a human donor in good health. J is TRBJ1-1 and V is TRBV27; 8 nucleotides match TRBD1. The DNA for the CDR3 is TGTGCCAGCAGTTTATATATTAGGGGGGGACAGGATGAAGCTTTCTTT. Protein product: CASSLYIRGGQDEAFF.